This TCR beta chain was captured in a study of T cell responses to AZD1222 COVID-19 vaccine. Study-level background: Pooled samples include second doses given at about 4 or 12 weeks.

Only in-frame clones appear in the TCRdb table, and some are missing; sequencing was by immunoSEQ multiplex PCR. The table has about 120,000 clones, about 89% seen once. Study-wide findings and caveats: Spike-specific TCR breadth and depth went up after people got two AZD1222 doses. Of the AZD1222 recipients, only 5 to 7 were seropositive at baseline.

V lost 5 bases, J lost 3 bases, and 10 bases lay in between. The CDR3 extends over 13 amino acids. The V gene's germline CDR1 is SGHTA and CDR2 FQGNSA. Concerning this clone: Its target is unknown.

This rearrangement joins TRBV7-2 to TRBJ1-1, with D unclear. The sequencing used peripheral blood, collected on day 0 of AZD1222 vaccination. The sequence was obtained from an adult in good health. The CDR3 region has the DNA TGTGCCAGCAGCCCCACAGAAGACACTGAAGCTTTCTTT. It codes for CASSPTEDTEAFF.